Listed below are T cell receptor beta chains from one sample, sequenced in a study of T cell changes during pregnancy in multiple sclerosis. The assay was immunoSEQ multiplex PCR, and TCRdb's table has in-frame clones only and misses some. Of roughly 75,000 clones detected, 85% to 95% appear once; the ten largest clones hold roughly 1.9%. The sequences come from peripheral blood, collected in the third trimester of pregnancy. These receptors came from a female donor in good health, enrolled as a control in a pregnancy study. The CDR3 runs from the conserved cysteine through the conserved F or W. Fields, in order: D gene, V gene, J gene, CDR3 protein. A D gene is named only where the DNA matches it firmly.

D gene: .
V gene: TRBV4-2
J gene: TRBJ2-5
CDR3 protein: CASSTTTTKAGETQYF

D gene: .
V gene: TRBV6-6
J gene: TRBJ2-5
CDR3 protein: CASSQGTLQETQYF

D gene: .
V gene: TRBV18
J gene: TRBJ2-3
CDR3 protein: CASSQPGGRADTQYF

D gene: TRBD2
V gene: TRBV7-2
J gene: TRBJ2-3
CDR3 protein: CASSRFPAGTSGRTDTQYF

D gene: TRBD2
V gene: TRBV27
J gene: TRBJ2-3
CDR3 protein: CASSSNLRGGADTQYF

D gene: TRBD1
V gene: TRBV2
J gene: TRBJ2-3
CDR3 protein: CASREQGGQYF

D gene: .
V gene: TRBV15
J gene: TRBJ2-1
CDR3 protein: CATSRDRGEQFF

D gene: .
V gene: TRBV18
J gene: TRBJ1-5
CDR3 protein: CASSPGRNQPQHF

D gene: .
V gene: TRBV30
J gene: TRBJ2-7
CDR3 protein: CAWSRGFSSLSEQYF

D gene: .
V gene: TRBV6-6
J gene: TRBJ2-7
CDR3 protein: CASNSPGVAEQYF

D gene: .
V gene: TRBV7-9
J gene: TRBJ2-1
CDR3 protein: CASSLTRQFF

D gene: .
V gene: TRBV7-2
J gene: TRBJ2-5
CDR3 protein: CASNREGGTQYF

D gene: .
V gene: TRBV28
J gene: TRBJ2-1
CDR3 protein: CASNYGQQYNEQFF

D gene: TRBD1
V gene: TRBV5-6
J gene: TRBJ1-2
CDR3 protein: CASSLTGGSAYGYTF

D gene: .
V gene: TRBV11-2
J gene: TRBJ2-3
CDR3 protein: CASSTQGFRDTQYF

D gene: TRBD1
V gene: TRBV5-6
J gene: TRBJ1-2
CDR3 protein: CASSLAGDRDYGYTF

D gene: .
V gene: TRBV6-6
J gene: TRBJ1-5
CDR3 protein: CASRQGTQPQHF

D gene: TRBD1
V gene: TRBV5-4
J gene: TRBJ1-1
CDR3 protein: CASSRDRGVTEAFF